This T cell receptor (beta chain) was recovered during a study of identical twins. The study, taken as a whole, reports: Sequences that were out-of-frame, alpha and twin-shared displayed an excess of low generation probability. Zero-insertion analyses could be partly confounded by invariant MAIT and iNKT cells.

Turning to this clonotype: Its antigen is still unknown.

The CDR3 is 13 residues long. The V and J ends lost 3 bases and 1 base respectively, with 6 bases between them. Germline assignment: CDR1 ENHRY and CDR2 SYGVKD. TCRdb re-called the 5' RACE reads with MiXCR, one entry per CDR3 protein. The sample yields a few hundred thousand distinct CDR3 sequences, roughly 10% seen once. The chain couples TRBV10-3 to TRBJ2-5; D might be TRBD1 (5 bases). The sample was memory T cells sorted from blood. The source is a man over 45 in good health. Written as DNA, the CDR3 is TGTGCCATCAGTGACAGGGTCCAAGAGACCCAGTACTTC. It codes for CAISDRVQETQYF.